What follows are 15 T cell receptor beta chains derived from one specimen sequenced in a study of blood T cells in healthy people across ages (dated by TCRdb to the mid-2010s). Libraries were prepared through 5' RACE. These reads were obtained on an Illumina HiSeq 2500. A second roughly 6 to 12 cycle PCR used a sample-barcoded 5' primer and a J-beta primer mix. TCRdb passed the public sequencing reads through fastp at Q25 and MiXCR, retaining productive beta sequences. Every distinct CDR3 protein forms one entry, paired with its most common genes and DNA. Here the sample has hundreds of thousands of distinct CDR3 sequences; more than 25% occur a single time. The ten largest make up 17% of the sample. Sequenced sample: blood. The receptor source for this set is an elderly woman in good health.

This clonotype was seen ten or more times. The chain recombines TRBV4-3 with TRBJ2-5; maybe TRBD1 (5 bases). V was shortened by 4 bases and J by 5 bases, with 11 bases between the two germline ends. This CDR3 has 13 amino acids. Germline CDR1 and CDR2: LGHNA and YSLEER. The CDR3 bases are TGCGCCAGCAGCCGACAGTCTCGGGAGACCCAGTACTTC. This encodes CASSRQSRETQYF.

The chain employs TRBV30 and TRBJ1-1; 7 bases are a match to TRBD1. V lost 4 bases, J lost 0 bases, and 2 bases stayed unmatched. The germline V gene has CDR1 GTSNPN and CDR2 SVGIG (reference sequence). The length of the CDR3 is 13 residues. The CDR3 DNA reads TGTGCCTGGAAGGGACAGTTGAACACTGAAGCTTTCTTT. It yields the protein CAWKGQLNTEAFF.

This clonotype was picked up many times. The chain links TRBV7-2 to TRBJ2-3, with TRBD2 matching over 8 bases. V shed 4 bases and J 6 bases; nucleotides not matched to a gene: 15. The length of the CDR3 is 17 residues. Germline values: CDR1 SGHTA, CDR2 FQGNSA. The CDR3: CASSSPPRAGARDTQYF. The CDR3, as DNA: TGTGCCAGCAGCTCCCCCCCAAGAGCGGGGGCCCGGGATACGCAGTATTTT.

This clonotype was seen at least ten times. This chain connects TRBV4-3 to TRBJ2-5, with no clear D. This CDR3 spans 13 amino acids. Trimming cost V 0 bases and J 7 bases, with 9 bases left between them. Germline lookup yields CDR1 LGHNA and CDR2 YSLEER. The CDR3 bases are TGCGCCAGCAGCCAAGATTACCCCGGGACCCAGTACTTC. Translated: CASSQDYPGTQYF.

This clonotype has ten or more counts. This rearrangement joins TRBV15 to TRBJ2-7; D is unresolved. This CDR3 is built from 13 residues. V was clipped by 2 bases and J by 2 bases, with 7 bases between them. Germline V gene sequence: CDR1 LNHNV, CDR2 YYDKDF (reference sequence). For the CDR3, the DNA is TGTGCCACCAGCAGACCTCCTCCCTACGAGCAGTACTTC. It specifies CATSRPPPYEQYF.

With regard to this clonotype: Since a much larger clone is just one base distant, this may be a read error. The J gene is TRBJ1-2, the V gene TRBV6-5, with D unresolved. The CDR3 extends over 14 amino acids. Germline lookup yields CDR1 MNHEY and CDR2 SVGAGI. V was clipped by 2 bases and J by 6 bases, with 13 bases between them. DNA for the CDR3: TGTGCCAGCAGTTACGGTCCAGGAAACCATGGCTACACCTTC. Translated, it gives CASSYGPGNHGYTF.

At least ten counts were recorded for this clonotype. The genes are TRBV6-2 or TRBV6-3 and TRBJ2-4; TRBD1 might be the D (5 bases). Germline CDR1 and CDR2: MNHEY and SVGEGT. With 2 bases removed from V and 1 base from J, the gap between germline ends came to 12 bases. This CDR3 is 16 amino acids long. The CDR3 protein is CASSYISRGAKNIQYF. CDR3 in DNA: TGTGCCAGCAGTTACATTAGTAGGGGCGCCAAAAACATTCAGTACTTC.

This clonotype was seen repeatedly, ten times or more. V gene TRBV2 combines with J gene TRBJ2-4; 8 bases align to TRBD1. V shed 5 bases, J shed 1 base, and the junction held 4 bases outside the gene matches. CDR1 and CDR2 from the germline V gene are SNHLY and FYNNEI. The CDR3 sequence is 15 residues long. The CDR3 sequence is CASSPRQGAKNIQYF. The DNA of the CDR3 is TGTGCCAGCAGTCCGCGACAGGGGGCCAAAAACATTCAGTACTTC.

There are many counts of this clonotype. The chain is built from TRBV7-9 and TRBJ2-7; 8 bases fit TRBD1. The length of the CDR3 is 15 residues. The germline CDR1 and CDR2 sequences are SEHNR and FQNEAQ (reference sequence). The junction had 9 bases not matched to a gene; V was cut back by 6 bases and J by 2 bases. CDR3 nucleotide sequence: TGTGCCAGCAGACCAACCGGGACAGGAACCTACGAGCAGTACTTC. Amino acids: CASRPTGTGTYEQYF.

At least ten counts were recorded for this clonotype. The genes are TRBV7-8 and TRBJ2-1; 7 nucleotides line up with TRBD1. Germline V CDR1 and CDR2: SGHVS, FQNEAQ. This CDR3 is 16 amino acids long. The V segment lost 0 bases and the J segment 5 bases; nucleotides outside the gene matches: 7. DNA for the CDR3: TGTGCCAGCAGCTTAGCCCCCGGGACAGTTAACAATGAGCAGTTCTTC. This encodes CASSLAPGTVNNEQFF. Full variable domain (outside the CDR3, taken from reference TRBV7-8 and TRBJ2-1): GAGVSQSPRYKVAKRGQDVALRCDPISGHVSLFWYQQALGQGPEFLTYFQNEAQLDKSGLPSDRFFAERPEGSVSTLKIQRTQQEDSAVYLCASSLAPGTVNNEQFFGPGTRLTVL.

This clonotype was observed many times. DNA of the CDR3: TGCAGTGCTAGAGACAGTAGCGGGGGGGCCGGTCGGACAAAAAACATTCAGTACTTC. Amino acids: CSARDSSGGAGRTKNIQYF. This chain uses TRBV20-1 with TRBJ2-4; 11 bases line up with TRBD2. Germline values: CDR1 DFQATT, CDR2 SNEGSKA (reference sequence). The CDR3 loop spans 19 amino acids. Losses at the gene ends were 0 bases for V and 4 bases for J; bases not matched to a gene: 14.

This clonotype was observed at least ten times. V and J are TRBV11-2 and TRBJ2-3, with 11 bases identical to TRBD2. After removal of 5 bases from V and 6 bases from J, the junction contained 4 bases not matched to a gene. Per germline, CDR1 SGHAT and CDR2 FQNNGV. The CDR3 is 14 residues long. CDR3 coding DNA: TGTGCCAGCAGCCCACGGACTAGCGGGGATACGCAGTATTTT. Residues: CASSPRTSGDTQYF.

This clonotype was found many times. The chain is built from TRBV7-9 and TRBJ2-1; D possibly corresponds to TRBD1 (6 bases). V was trimmed by 5 bases and J by 9 bases, leaving 8 bases between them. Germline CDR1 and CDR2: SEHNR and FQNEAQ (reference sequence). The CDR3 has 11 amino acids. This CDR3 reads CASSTGFEQFF. The CDR3 region has the DNA TGTGCCAGCAGCACAGGGTTTGAGCAGTTCTTC.

This clonotype has ten or more counts. The chain recombines TRBV7-2 with TRBJ2-1, with TRBD2 as a possible D gene (5 bases). The CDR3 runs 14 residues. The V gene's germline CDR1 is SGHTA and CDR2 FQGNSA. V gave up 2 bases and J gave up 0 bases, with 5 bases separating them. The CDR3 loop is CASSLTSSYNEQFF. CDR3 coding DNA: TGTGCCAGCAGCTTAACTAGCTCCTACAATGAGCAGTTCTTC.

In the case of this clonotype: Possible read error: a much larger clone is one base away. The rearrangement uses TRBV21-1 and TRBJ2-5; the DNA was not used to check the table's D call, TRBD2. TRBV21-1 constitutes a pseudogene. The CDR3 is made up of 10 amino acids. Here the CDR3 reads CAAEGWEQYF. In DNA, the CDR3 is TGTGCCGCCGAGGGTTGGGAGCAGTACTTC.